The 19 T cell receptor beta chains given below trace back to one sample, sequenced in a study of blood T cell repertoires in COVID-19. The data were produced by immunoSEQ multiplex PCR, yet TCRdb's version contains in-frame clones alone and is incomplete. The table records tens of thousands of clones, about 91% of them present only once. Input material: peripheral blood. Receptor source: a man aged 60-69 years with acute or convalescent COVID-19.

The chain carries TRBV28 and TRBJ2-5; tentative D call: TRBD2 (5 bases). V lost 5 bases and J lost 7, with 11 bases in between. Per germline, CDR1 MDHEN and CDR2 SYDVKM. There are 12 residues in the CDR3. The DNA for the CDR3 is TGTGCCAGCAGTCTAGCCGTTACGACCCAGTACTTC. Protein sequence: CASSLAVTTQYF.

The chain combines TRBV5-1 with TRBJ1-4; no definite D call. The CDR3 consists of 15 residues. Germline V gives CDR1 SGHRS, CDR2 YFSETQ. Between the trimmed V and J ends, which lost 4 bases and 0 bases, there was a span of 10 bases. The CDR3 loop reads CASSNPESTNEKLFF. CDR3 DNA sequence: TGCGCCAGCAGCAACCCGGAGTCAACTAATGAAAAACTGTTTTTT.

The DNA of the CDR3 is TGCGCCAGCAGCCAAAGTCCGGGTCCCCACGAGCAGTACTTC. Translation gives CASSQSPGPHEQYF. The chain is built from TRBV4-1 and TRBJ2-7, with unresolved D. This CDR3 spans 14 amino acids. V lost 2 bases and J 5 bases, leaving 13 bases between the germline ends. Per germline, CDR1 MGHRA and CDR2 YSYEKL.

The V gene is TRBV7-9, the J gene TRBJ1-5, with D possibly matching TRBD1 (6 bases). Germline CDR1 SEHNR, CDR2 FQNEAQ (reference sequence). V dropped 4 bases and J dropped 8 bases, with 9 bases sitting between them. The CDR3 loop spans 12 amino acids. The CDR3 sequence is CASSSGDKPQHF. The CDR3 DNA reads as TGTGCCAGCAGCTCAGGGGACAAGCCCCAGCATTTT.

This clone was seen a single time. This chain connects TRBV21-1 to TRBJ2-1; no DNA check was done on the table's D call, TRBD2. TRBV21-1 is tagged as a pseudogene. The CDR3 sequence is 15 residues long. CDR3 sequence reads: CASSPRLAGSYEQFF. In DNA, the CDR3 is TGTGCCAGCAGCCCCCGACTAGCGGGATCGTATGAGCAGTTCTTC.

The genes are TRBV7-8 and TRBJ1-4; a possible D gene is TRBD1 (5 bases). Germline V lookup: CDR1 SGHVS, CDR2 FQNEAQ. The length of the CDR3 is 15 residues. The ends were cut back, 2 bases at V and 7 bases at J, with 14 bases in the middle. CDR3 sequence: CASSLRGRDGEKLFF. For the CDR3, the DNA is TGTGCCAGCAGCTTACGGGGGAGGGATGGTGAAAAACTGTTTTTT.

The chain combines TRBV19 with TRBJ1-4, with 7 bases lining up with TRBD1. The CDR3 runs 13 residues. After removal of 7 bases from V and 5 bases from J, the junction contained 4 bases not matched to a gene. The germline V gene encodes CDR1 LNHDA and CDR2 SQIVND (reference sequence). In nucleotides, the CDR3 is TGTGCCAGTATGGACAGGCCGAATGAAAAACTGTTTTTT. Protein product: CASMDRPNEKLFF.

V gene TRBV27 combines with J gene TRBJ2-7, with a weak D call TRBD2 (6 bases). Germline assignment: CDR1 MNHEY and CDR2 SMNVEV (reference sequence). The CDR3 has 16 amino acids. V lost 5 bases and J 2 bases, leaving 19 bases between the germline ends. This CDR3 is CASSLAQTSKPYEQYF. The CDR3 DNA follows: TGTGCCAGCAGTCTCGCCCAGACTAGTAAGCCCTACGAGCAGTACTTC.

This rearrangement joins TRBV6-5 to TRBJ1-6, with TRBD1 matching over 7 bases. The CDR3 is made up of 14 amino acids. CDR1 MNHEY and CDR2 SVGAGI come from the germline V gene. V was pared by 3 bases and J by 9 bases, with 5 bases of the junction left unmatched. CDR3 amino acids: CASSYNRGGSPLHF. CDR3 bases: TGTGCCAGCAGTTATAACAGGGGTGGTTCACCCCTCCACTTT.

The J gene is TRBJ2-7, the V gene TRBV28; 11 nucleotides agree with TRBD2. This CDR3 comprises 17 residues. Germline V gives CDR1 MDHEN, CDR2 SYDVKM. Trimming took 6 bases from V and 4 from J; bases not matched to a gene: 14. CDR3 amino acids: CASRKLAGVRIGYEQYF. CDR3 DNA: TGTGCCAGCAGGAAACTAGCGGGAGTCCGGATTGGGTACGAGCAGTACTTC.

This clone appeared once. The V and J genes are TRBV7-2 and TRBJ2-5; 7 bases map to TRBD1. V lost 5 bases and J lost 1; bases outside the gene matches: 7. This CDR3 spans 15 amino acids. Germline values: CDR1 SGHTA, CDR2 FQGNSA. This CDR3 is CASSPEGTVQETQYF. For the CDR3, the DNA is TGTGCCAGCAGCCCGGAAGGGACAGTCCAAGAGACCCAGTACTTC.

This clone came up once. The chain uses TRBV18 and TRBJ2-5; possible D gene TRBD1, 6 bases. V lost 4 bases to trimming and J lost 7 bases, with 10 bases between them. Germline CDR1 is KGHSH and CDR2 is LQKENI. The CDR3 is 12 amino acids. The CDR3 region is CASSQGDRTQYF. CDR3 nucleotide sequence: TGTGCCAGCTCACAGGGGGATAGGACCCAGTACTTC.

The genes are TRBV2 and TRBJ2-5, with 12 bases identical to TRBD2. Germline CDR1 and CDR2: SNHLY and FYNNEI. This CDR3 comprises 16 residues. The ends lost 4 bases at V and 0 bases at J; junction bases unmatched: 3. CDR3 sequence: CASSGLAGADQETQYF. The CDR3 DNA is TGTGCCAGCAGTGGACTAGCGGGAGCGGACCAAGAGACCCAGTACTTC.

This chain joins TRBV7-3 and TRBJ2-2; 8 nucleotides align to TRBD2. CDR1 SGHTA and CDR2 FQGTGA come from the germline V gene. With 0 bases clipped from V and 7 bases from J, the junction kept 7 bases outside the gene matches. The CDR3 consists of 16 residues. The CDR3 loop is CASSLTWGLGGGELFF. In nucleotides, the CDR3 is TGTGCCAGCAGCTTAACGTGGGGACTAGGGGGCGGGGAGCTGTTTTTT. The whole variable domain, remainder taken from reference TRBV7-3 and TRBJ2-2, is GAGVSQTPSNKVTEKGKYVELRCDPISGHTALYWYRQSLGQGPEFLIYFQGTGAADDSGLPNDRFFAVRPEGSVSTLKIQRTERGDSAVYLCASSLTWGLGGGELFFGEGSRLTVL.

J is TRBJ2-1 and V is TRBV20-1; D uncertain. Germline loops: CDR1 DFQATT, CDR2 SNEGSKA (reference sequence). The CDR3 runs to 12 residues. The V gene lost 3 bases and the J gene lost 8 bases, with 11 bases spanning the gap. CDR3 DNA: TGCAGTGCTAGTTTCCCTCCCGATGAGCAGTTCTTC. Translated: CSASFPPDEQFF.

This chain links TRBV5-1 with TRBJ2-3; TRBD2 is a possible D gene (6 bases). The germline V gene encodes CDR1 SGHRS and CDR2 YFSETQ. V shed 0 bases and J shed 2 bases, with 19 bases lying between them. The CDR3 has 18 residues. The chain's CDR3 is CASSLGLIAGTYTDTQYF. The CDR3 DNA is TGCGCCAGCAGCTTGGGTCTTATCGCGGGAACCTACACAGATACGCAGTATTTT. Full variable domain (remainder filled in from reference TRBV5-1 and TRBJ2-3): KAGVTQTPRYLIKTRGQQVTLSCSPISGHRSVSWYQQTPGQGLQFLFEYFSETQRNKGNFPGRFSGRQFSNSRSEMNVSTLELGDSALYLCASSLGLIAGTYTDTQYFGPGTRLTVL.

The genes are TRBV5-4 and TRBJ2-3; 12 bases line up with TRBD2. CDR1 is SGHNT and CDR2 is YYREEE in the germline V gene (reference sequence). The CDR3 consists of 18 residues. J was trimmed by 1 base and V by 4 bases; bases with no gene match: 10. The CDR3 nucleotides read TGTGCCAGCAGCCCCCAGGGTTGGACTAGCGGGGGCACAGATACGCAGTATTTT. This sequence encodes CASSPQGWTSGGTDTQYF.

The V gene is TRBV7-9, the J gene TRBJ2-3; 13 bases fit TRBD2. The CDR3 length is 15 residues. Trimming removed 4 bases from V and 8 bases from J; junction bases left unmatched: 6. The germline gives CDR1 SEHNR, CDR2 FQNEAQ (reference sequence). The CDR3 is CASSWTSGGQGTQYF. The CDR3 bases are TGTGCCAGCAGCTGGACTAGCGGGGGCCAGGGTACGCAGTATTTT.

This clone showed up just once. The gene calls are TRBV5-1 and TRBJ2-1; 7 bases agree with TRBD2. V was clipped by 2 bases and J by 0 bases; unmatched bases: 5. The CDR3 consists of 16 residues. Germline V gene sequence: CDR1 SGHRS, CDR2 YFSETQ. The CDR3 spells CASSFASGYSYNEQFF. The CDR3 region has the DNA TGCGCCAGCAGCTTCGCTAGCGGTTACTCCTACAATGAGCAGTTCTTC.